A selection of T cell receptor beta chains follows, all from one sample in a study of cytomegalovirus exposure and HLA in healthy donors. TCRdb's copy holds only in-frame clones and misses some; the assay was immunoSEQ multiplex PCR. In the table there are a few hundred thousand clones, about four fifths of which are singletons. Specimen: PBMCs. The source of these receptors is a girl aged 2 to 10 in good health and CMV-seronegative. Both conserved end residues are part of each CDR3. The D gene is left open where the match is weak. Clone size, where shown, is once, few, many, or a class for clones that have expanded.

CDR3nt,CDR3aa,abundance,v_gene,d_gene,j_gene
TGTGCCAGCAGCACACAGGGGGCGCGGAATCAGCCCCAGCATTTT,CASSTQGARNQPQHF,.,TRBV5-5,TRBD1,TRBJ1-5
TGTGCCAGCAGTCAGGGAACGGGTTTCTACGAGCAGTACTTC,CASSQGTGFYEQYF,.,TRBV27,.,TRBJ2-7
TGTGCCTGGAGTGTTTCGGCCTACAATGAGCAGTTCTTC,CAWSVSAYNEQFF,.,TRBV30,.,TRBJ2-1
TGTGCCTGGAGTGAGGGACAGACCTACGAGCAGTACTTC,CAWSEGQTYEQYF,.,TRBV30,TRBD1,TRBJ2-7
TGCGCCAGCAGCTTGGCCCCCTACAGGGGGCGGCTCAACGAGCAGTACTTC,CASSLAPYRGRLNEQYF,once,TRBV5-1,TRBD1,TRBJ2-7
TGTGCCAGCAGCTCCATTAATTCACCCCTCCACTTT,CASSSINSPLHF,.,TRBV7-2,.,TRBJ1-6
TGTGCCAGCAGCCAAGAGGACTCAGTCCCCACAGATACGCAGTATTTT,CASSQEDSVPTDTQYF,.,TRBV14,.,TRBJ2-3
TGTGCCAGCAGTTACGCGGGGCCCAATCAGCCCCAGCATTTT,CASSYAGPNQPQHF,.,TRBV6-5,.,TRBJ1-5
TGCGCCAGCAGCTTGTTTCCACACTCAAGAGGCGGGACAGGGCCGTTGTACCAAGAGACCCAGTACTTC,CASSLFPHSRGGTGPLYQETQYF,.,TRBV5-1,TRBD1,TRBJ2-5
TGTGCCAGCAGTGAAGGCCCCCCGACATACACAGATACGCAGTATTTT,CASSEGPPTYTDTQYF,.,TRBV2,.,TRBJ2-3
TGTGCCAGTAGGCACAGGGCAAATCAGCCCCAGCATTTT,CASRHRANQPQHF,.,TRBV19,.,TRBJ1-5
TGTGCCAGTAGTATGTCAAGGGGGCAGGGGACCCAGTACTTC,CASSMSRGQGTQYF,once,TRBV19,TRBD1,TRBJ2-5
TGTGCCAGCAGTTTCTACAGAGAGCAGGCATATTCACCCCTCCACTTT,CASSFYREQAYSPLHF,.,TRBV28,.,TRBJ1-6